The 26 T cell receptor beta chains below were found in one sample sequenced in a study of early T cells in non-severe SARS-CoV-2 infection. TCRdb fed the 5' RACE reads into MiXCR, producing one record per CDR3 protein. Altogether some 60,000 distinct CDR3 sequences are present, around 12% being singletons, with the ten largest covering around 2.8%. Sequencing was done on a sample of whole blood. Receptor source: an adult who was a healthcare worker with PCR-confirmed SARS-CoV-2 infection or an uninfected control (not recorded which).

Turning to this clonotype: A much larger clone is a single base away; this may be a read error. The rearrangement joins TRBV9 to TRBJ1-1; 7 positions agree with TRBD1. The CDR3 loop spans 16 amino acids. Germline V gene data show CDR1 as SGDLS and CDR2 as YYNGEE. As DNA, the CDR3 is TGTGCCAGCAGCGTAGCTACGGGACAGAAAAACACTGTAGCTTTCTTT. Its protein is CASSVATGQKNTVAFF.

This clonotype was detected many times. The chain links TRBV9 to TRBJ1-6; D gene ambiguous. Germline CDR1 and CDR2: SGDLS and YYNGEE. The CDR3 covers 14 residues. Deletions cut 0 bases from V and 8 bases from J, with 9 bases between. CDR3 coding DNA: TGTGCCAGCAGCGTAGGGGCAACTGATTCACCCCTCCACTTT. Its protein is CASSVGATDSPLHF.

The chain combines TRBV2 with TRBJ2-7, with 12 nucleotides matching TRBD2. The length of the CDR3 is 17 residues. The V gene end was trimmed by 6 bases and the J gene end by 0 bases; junction bases not matched to a gene: 9. Germline assignment: CDR1 SNHLY and CDR2 FYNNEI. The DNA of the CDR3 is TGTGCCAGCAGCGCAGGGGGACTAGCGGGCCCCTCCTACGAGCAGTACTTC. It encodes CASSAGGLAGPSYEQYF.

This clonotype was found many times. The chain is built from TRBV28 and TRBJ2-3, with D perhaps matching TRBD2 (6 bases). The CDR3 contains 15 residues. Germline values: CDR1 MDHEN, CDR2 SYDVKM. V lost 2 bases, J lost 1 base, and 10 bases lay in between. The CDR3 bases are TGTGCCAGCAGTTTAATTGGAGGGGGCACAGATACGCAGTATTTT. Encoded protein: CASSLIGGGTDTQYF.

This clonotype has a count of ten or more. V is TRBV5-4 and J is TRBJ2-1, with D perhaps TRBD2 (7 bases). V dropped 4 bases and J dropped 6 bases, with 17 bases sitting between them. The CDR3 is 15 residues long. Germline V lookup: CDR1 SGHNT, CDR2 YYREEE (reference sequence). CDR3 nucleotides: TGTGCCAGCAGCCCGGGGGGCGTAGAAGGCAATGAGCAGTTCTTC. Amino acid sequence: CASSPGGVEGNEQFF.

This clonotype was counted ten times or more. V usage is TRBV5-1 and J usage is TRBJ2-3, with a weak D call TRBD2 (5 bases). The CDR3 sequence is 15 residues long. V was clipped by 6 bases and J by 4 bases, with 18 bases between them. Germline-derived CDR1 and CDR2 are SGHRS and YFSETQ. The DNA for the CDR3 is TGCGCCAGCAAACGTGAGCCGGGATTCGCAGATACGCAGTATTTT. Protein product: CASKREPGFADTQYF. Combining the CDR3 with reference TRBV5-1 and TRBJ2-3 gives the whole variable domain KAGVTQTPRYLIKTRGQQVTLSCSPISGHRSVSWYQQTPGQGLQFLFEYFSETQRNKGNFPGRFSGRQFSNSRSEMNVSTLELGDSALYLCASKREPGFADTQYFGPGTRLTVL.

Many counts were recorded for this clonotype. This chain connects TRBV2 to TRBJ2-7; D ambiguous. The CDR3 has 13 amino acids. Germline lookup yields CDR1 SNHLY and CDR2 FYNNEI. V was pared by 2 bases and J by 5 bases, with 10 bases between. The CDR3 sequence is CASSELGTNEQYF. In DNA, the CDR3 is TGTGCCAGCAGTGAATTGGGAACCAACGAGCAGTACTTC.

This clonotype was seen many times. This chain joins TRBV18 and TRBJ2-3, with no clear D. The CDR3 runs 16 residues. V dropped 3 bases and J dropped 6 bases, with 19 bases sitting between them. CDR1 and CDR2 (germline): KGHSH, LQKENI. The CDR3 DNA follows: TGTGCCAGCTCACCGTCCGAGTGGCCTATCGGGGATACGCAGTATTTT. It encodes CASSPSEWPIGDTQYF.

This clonotype was seen repeatedly, ten times or more. The rearrangement uses TRBV24-1 and TRBJ1-1; the D gene is possibly TRBD1 (6 bases). Germline assignment: CDR1 KGHDR and CDR2 SFDVKD. The CDR3 extends over 16 amino acids. Trimming removed 2 bases from V and 1 base from J, with 13 bases in between. The CDR3 is CATSDSGHSGNTEAFF. The CDR3, as DNA: TGTGCCACCAGTGATTCGGGACACAGCGGGAACACTGAAGCTTTCTTT.

The V call is TRBV5-1, the J call TRBJ2-3; possibly TRBD1 or TRBD2 for D (6 bases each). Trimming stripped 1 base from V and 3 bases from J, with 15 bases between. This CDR3 contains 16 residues. Germline CDR1 SGHRS, CDR2 YFSETQ. The CDR3 region has the DNA TGCGCCAGCAGCTTGCGTACAGGGAGGACAACAGATACGCAGTATTTT. It is translated as CASSLRTGRTTDTQYF. Variable domain in full (rest from reference TRBV5-1 and TRBJ2-3): KAGVTQTPRYLIKTRGQQVTLSCSPISGHRSVSWYQQTPGQGLQFLFEYFSETQRNKGNFPGRFSGRQFSNSRSEMNVSTLELGDSALYLCASSLRTGRTTDTQYFGPGTRLTVL.

The genes are TRBV4-1 and TRBJ1-1, with D hard to call. Germline V lookup: CDR1 MGHRA, CDR2 YSYEKL. The CDR3 length is 15 residues. V was clipped by 4 bases and J by 0 bases, with 12 bases between them. This CDR3 reads CASSPADGLNTEAFF. The CDR3 DNA reads as TGCGCCAGCAGCCCAGCGGACGGGTTGAACACTGAAGCTTTCTTT.

This clonotype was detected only a few times. The chain employs TRBV20-1 and TRBJ1-1; perhaps TRBD1 as D (6 bases). CDR3 size: 15 residues. The V gene's germline CDR1 is DFQATT and CDR2 SNEGSKA (reference sequence). Trimming shortened V by 0 bases and J by 3 bases, and 14 bases separated the two germline ends. CDR3 protein: CSARDHGGGHTEAFF. In DNA form, the CDR3 reads TGCAGTGCTAGAGATCACGGGGGCGGTCACACTGAAGCTTTCTTT.

This clonotype was recorded a few times. The chain carries TRBV12-3 or TRBV12-4 and TRBJ2-1; 10 nucleotides agree with TRBD2. The CDR3 spans 14 residues. V trimming: 6 bases; J trimming: 8 bases; junction bases outside the gene matches: 7. CDR3 residues: CASRRSGGAYEQFF. CDR3 DNA sequence: TGTGCCAGCAGGAGGAGCGGGGGGGCCTATGAGCAGTTCTTC.

This clonotype showed up just a few times. This chain connects TRBV29-1 to TRBJ2-5; 7 bases map to TRBD2. V lost 5 bases to trimming and J lost 5 bases; unmatched junction nucleotides: 5. The CDR3 consists of 12 residues. The germline gives CDR1 SQVTM, CDR2 ANQGSEA. The CDR3 DNA follows: TGCAGCGTTCTGAGCGGGGAGGAGACCCAGTACTTC. Translating it yields CSVLSGEETQYF.

This clonotype was detected a few times. The chain combines TRBV5-1 with TRBJ1-1, with a weak D call TRBD1 (5 bases). CDR1 and CDR2 from the germline V gene are SGHRS and YFSETQ. The V end was cut by 1 base, the J end by 5 bases, with 12 bases between. The CDR3 runs to 14 residues. The CDR3 protein is CASSLHDSKTEAFF. The CDR3 DNA sequence: TGCGCCAGCAGCTTGCACGACAGTAAGACTGAAGCTTTCTTT.

This chain links TRBV4-2 with TRBJ1-6, with no clear D. V gave up 5 bases and J gave up 10 bases, with 9 bases separating them. Germline V lookup: CDR1 LGHNA, CDR2 YNFKEQ. The CDR3 has 12 amino acids. In DNA, the CDR3 is TGTGCCAGCAGCGATGTGGAGTCACCCCTCCACTTT. Its translation is CASSDVESPLHF.

The chain's CDR3 is CASSLDSNQPQHF. CDR3 nucleotides: TGTGCCAGCTCACTCGATAGCAATCAGCCCCAGCATTTT. The V and J genes are TRBV18 and TRBJ1-5, with no clear D. The CDR3 totals 13 residues. CDR1 and CDR2 from the germline V gene are KGHSH and LQKENI. V was pared by 4 bases and J by 0 bases, with 4 bases between.

A few counts support this clonotype. This sequence joins TRBV3-1 and TRBJ2-7, with D maybe TRBD1 (5 bases). Germline-derived CDR1 and CDR2 are LGHDT and YNNKEL (reference sequence). Trimming removed 1 base at V and 2 bases at J, with 12 bases between. The CDR3 runs 15 residues. The CDR3 sequence is CASSQVADTAYEQYF. In DNA, the CDR3 is TGTGCCAGCAGCCAAGTCGCGGACACAGCCTACGAGCAGTACTTC.

This clonotype was seen a few times. The rearrangement links TRBV5-8 to TRBJ1-1; 7 bases align to TRBD1. Per the germline V gene, CDR1 is SGHTS and CDR2 is YDEGEE. The trim removed 1 base at V and 11 bases at J, leaving 2 bases unmatched. There are 11 residues in the CDR3. The CDR3 DNA follows: TGTGCCAGCAGCTTGAGGGGACAGGCTTTCTTT. Protein sequence: CASSLRGQAFF.

This clonotype was counted many times. This rearrangement joins TRBV7-9 to TRBJ1-2; 7 nucleotides align to TRBD1. Germline assignment: CDR1 SEHNR and CDR2 FQNEAQ (reference sequence). The CDR3 has 15 amino acids. Trimming cost V 5 bases and J 4 bases; bases outside gene matches: 10. The CDR3 DNA reads as TGTGCCAGCAGCCCAACGGGGGGACAGTTCTATGGCTACACCTTC. It yields the protein CASSPTGGQFYGYTF.

V is TRBV27 and J is TRBJ1-2; D may be TRBD1 (6 bases). CDR3 length: 14 residues. The germline V and J ends were trimmed by 3 bases and 3 bases, with 11 bases remaining between them. Germline lookup yields CDR1 MNHEY and CDR2 SMNVEV (reference sequence). CDR3 region: CASSFRTGYYGYTF. In DNA, the CDR3 is TGTGCCAGCAGTTTTCGAACAGGGTACTATGGCTACACCTTC.

This clonotype was seen repeatedly, ten times or more. The chain uses TRBV7-8 and TRBJ2-7; 11 bases agree with TRBD2. J lost 3 bases, V lost 1 base, and 2 bases had no gene match. The CDR3 length is 15 residues. Germline CDR1 SGHVS, CDR2 FQNEAQ. This CDR3 reads CASSLGTSGHYEQYF. The DNA of the CDR3 is TGTGCCAGCAGCTTAGGGACTAGCGGGCACTACGAGCAGTACTTC.

The chain links TRBV5-6 to TRBJ2-1; 8 bases align to TRBD1. The CDR3 is 15 amino acids. Trimming took 2 bases from V and 4 from J; bases not matched to a gene: 5. Germline assignment: CDR1 SGHDT and CDR2 YYEEEE. The CDR3 DNA follows: TGTGCCAGCAGCTTCCCGGACAGGGTTTACAATGAGCAGTTCTTC. Protein sequence: CASSFPDRVYNEQFF. Full variable domain (outside the CDR3, taken from reference TRBV5-6 and TRBJ2-1): DAGVTQSPTHLIKTRGQQVTLRCSPKSGHDTVSWYQQALGQGPQFIFQYYEEEERQRGNFPDRFSGHQFPNYSSELNVNALLLGDSALYLCASSFPDRVYNEQFFGPGTRLTVL.

This clonotype was picked up many times. The chain is built from TRBV10-3 and TRBJ1-2, with TRBD1 as a possible D gene (6 bases). The CDR3 spans 12 residues. Germline CDR1 is ENHRY and CDR2 is SYGVKD. V lost 10 bases to trimming and J lost 3 bases, with 12 bases between them. Here the CDR3 reads CASRGAYYGYTF. The DNA of the CDR3 is TGTGCCAGCAGGGGAGCATACTATGGCTACACCTTC.

Notes on this clonotype: Just one base apart from a much larger clone, this may be a read error. The CDR3 end shows no conserved phenylalanine or tryptophan, and so a read error is likely. V and J are TRBV12-3 or TRBV12-4 and TRBJ1-1; D is uncertain. Trimming took off 2 bases at V and 8 bases at J, with 15 bases between the two ends. CDR3 length: 14 residues. Here the CDR3 DNA reads TGTGCCAGCAGTTTAATCCAGCCCCAAGGGGAAGCTTTCGTT. This sequence encodes CASSLIQPQGEAFV.

This clonotype showed up just a few times. The chain recombines TRBV18 with TRBJ1-1; D is undetermined. CDR1 is KGHSH, CDR2 LQKENI, per germline. Trimming left V 1 base short and J 4 bases short, with 4 bases between. The CDR3 length is 12 residues. CDR3 coding DNA: TGTGCCAGCTCACCACAGGGCACTGAAGCTTTCTTT. Translated, it gives CASSPQGTEAFF.